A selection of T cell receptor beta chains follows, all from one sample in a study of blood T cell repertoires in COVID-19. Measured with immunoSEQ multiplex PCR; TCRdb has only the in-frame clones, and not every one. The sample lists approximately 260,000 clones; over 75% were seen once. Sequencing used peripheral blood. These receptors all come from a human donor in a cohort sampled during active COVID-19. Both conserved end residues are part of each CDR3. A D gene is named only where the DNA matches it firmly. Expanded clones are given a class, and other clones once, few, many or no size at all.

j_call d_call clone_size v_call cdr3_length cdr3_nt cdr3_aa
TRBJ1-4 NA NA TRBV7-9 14 TGTGCCAGCAGCCGTTCCTCATGGCCGGAAAAACTGTTTTTT CASSRSSWPEKLFF
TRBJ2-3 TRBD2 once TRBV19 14 TGTGCCAGCCAACCGAGGACTAGAGAAGATACGCAGTATTTT CASQPRTREDTQYF
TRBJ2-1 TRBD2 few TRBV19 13 TGTGCCAGTAGTATACCCGGGGGGGATGAGCAGTTCTTC CASSIPGGDEQFF
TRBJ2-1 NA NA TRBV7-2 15 TGTGCCAGCAGCTTAGAGGTCAGGGGAAACAATGAGCAGTTCTTC CASSLEVRGNNEQFF
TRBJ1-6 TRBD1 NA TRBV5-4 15 TGTGCCAGCAGCTTGGCAGGGACAGGGAATTCACCCCTCCACTTT CASSLAGTGNSPLHF
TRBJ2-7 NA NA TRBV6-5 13 TGTGCCACCCGTCCGGTCAATCTCTACGAGCAGTACTTC CATRPVNLYEQYF
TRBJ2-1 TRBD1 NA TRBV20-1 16 TGCAGTGCCAGTGGGGGCAACAGGGGTTGGGGCAATGAGCAGTTCTTC CSASGGNRGWGNEQFF
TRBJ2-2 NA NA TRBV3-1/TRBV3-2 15 TGTGCCAGCAGCCAAGTCGGGGGGCACACCGGGGAGCTGTTTTTT CASSQVGGHTGELFF
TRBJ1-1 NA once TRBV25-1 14 TGTGCCAGCAGTGATCCAACTCCGAACACTGAAGCTTTCTTT CASSDPTPNTEAFF
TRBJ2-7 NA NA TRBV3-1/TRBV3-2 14 TGTGCCAGCAGCCTGGGGGCCACAACCTACGAGCAGTACTTC CASSLGATTYEQYF
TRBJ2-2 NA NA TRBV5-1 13 TGCGCCAGCAGCAAGGGGGGGACCGGGGAGCTGTTTTTT CASSKGGTGELFF
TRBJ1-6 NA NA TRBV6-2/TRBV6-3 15 TGTGCCAGCAGTTATCCTCCGGGACATCAATCACCCCTCCACTTT CASSYPPGHQSPLHF
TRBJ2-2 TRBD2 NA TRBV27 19 TGTGCCAGCAGTTTATTAGGACTAGCGGGGAAATCGGGGACCGGGGAGCTGTTTTTT CASSLLGLAGKSGTGELFF
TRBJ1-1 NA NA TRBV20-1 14 TGCAGTGCTAGTTCCACAGGGATCGGCACTGAAGCTTTCTTT CSASSTGIGTEAFF
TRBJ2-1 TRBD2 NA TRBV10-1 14 TGCGCCAGCAGCCAGGGACTAGCGACCAATGAGCAGTTCTTC CASSQGLATNEQFF
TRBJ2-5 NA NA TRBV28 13 TGTGCCAGCAGTTTTGGGCTATTAGAGACCCAGTACTTC CASSFGLLETQYF
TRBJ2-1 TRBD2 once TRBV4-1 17 TGCGCCAGCAGCCAAGTCGAAGCGGGAGGGTCCTACAATGAGCAGTTCTTC CASSQVEAGGSYNEQFF
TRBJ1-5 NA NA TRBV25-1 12 TGTGCCAGCAGGGCAGGGAATCAGCCCCAGCATTTT CASRAGNQPQHF
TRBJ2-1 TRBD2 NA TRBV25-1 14 TGTGCCAGCAGGGGAGTGGGGGGGAACAATGAGCAGTTCTTC CASRGVGGNNEQFF
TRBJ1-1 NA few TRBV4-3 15 TGCGCCAGCAGCCAAGAGGCAGGGTTGAACACTGAAGCTTTCTTT CASSQEAGLNTEAFF
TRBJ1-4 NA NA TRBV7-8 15 TGTGCCAGCAGCTTAGTTGTGGGAGAAAATGAAAAACTGTTTTTT CASSLVVGENEKLFF
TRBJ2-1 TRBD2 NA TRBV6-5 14 TGTGCCAGCAAATCGGCTAGCGGGTACAATGAGCAGTTCTTC CASKSASGYNEQFF
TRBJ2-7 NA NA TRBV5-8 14 TGTGCCAGCAGCTTTTGGATGACTTACTACGAGCAGTACTTC CASSFWMTYYEQYF
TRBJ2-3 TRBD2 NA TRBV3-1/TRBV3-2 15 TGTGCCAGCAGCCAAAGCGGGGGGCGCACAGATACGCAGTATTTT CASSQSGGRTDTQYF
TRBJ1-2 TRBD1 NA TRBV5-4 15 TGTGCCAGCAGCTTACAAATGACAGGGGCGGGGGGCTACACCTTC CASSLQMTGAGGYTF
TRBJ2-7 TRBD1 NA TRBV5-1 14 TGCGCCAGCAGCACCCAACAGGGGGCGGACGAGCAGTACTTC CASSTQQGADEQYF
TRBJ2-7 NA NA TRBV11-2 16 TGTGCCAGCAGCTCGCTGACTGGCGATAGCTCCTACGAGCAGTACTTC CASSSLTGDSSYEQYF
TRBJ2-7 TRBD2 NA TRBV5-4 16 TGTGCCAGCAGCTTGGGGGGTCGGACTAGCGGCCCTGAGCAGTACTTC CASSLGGRTSGPEQYF
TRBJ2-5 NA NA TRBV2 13 TGTGCCAGCAGCAGGAATATGGGAGAGACCCAGTACTTC CASSRNMGETQYF
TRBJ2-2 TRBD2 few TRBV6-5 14 TGTGCCAGCACTCTAGCGGGGGGGGCCGGGGAGCTGTTTTTT CASTLAGGAGELFF
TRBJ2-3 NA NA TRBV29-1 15 TGCAGCGTGTCCCCAGTGGAGGTGCTTGCAGATACGCAGTATTTT CSVSPVEVLADTQYF
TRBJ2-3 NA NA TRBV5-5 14 TGTGCCAGCAGCTTGTGGAGCTTCACAGATACGCAGTATTTT CASSLWSFTDTQYF
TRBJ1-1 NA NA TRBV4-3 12 TGCGCCAGCAGCCAAGATGAAGGGGGACGGGTCTTT CASSQDEGGRVF
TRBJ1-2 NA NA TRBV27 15 TGTGCCAGCAGTTTATTGCGGGGGCGAGCGAATGGCTACACCTTC CASSLLRGRANGYTF
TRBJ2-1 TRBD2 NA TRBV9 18 TGTGCCAGCAGCGTAGTGGCTAGCGGGTTCCGTACCTACAATGAGCAGTTCTTC CASSVVASGFRTYNEQFF
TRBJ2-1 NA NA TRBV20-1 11 TGCAGTGAGCTAGCGTTGGATGAGCAGTTCTTC CSELALDEQFF
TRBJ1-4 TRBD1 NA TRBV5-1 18 TGCGCCAGCAGCTTGGCCCATAGGCAGGGGGCAGTCCAAGAAAAACTGTTTTTT CASSLAHRQGAVQEKLFF
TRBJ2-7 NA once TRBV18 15 TGTGCCAGCTCACCACCGGGGGCGCGGTCGGGCGAGCAGTACTTC CASSPPGARSGEQYF
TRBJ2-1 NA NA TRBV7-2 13 TGTGCCAGCAGCTTCGGACTTGGCAATGAGCAGTTCTTC CASSFGLGNEQFF
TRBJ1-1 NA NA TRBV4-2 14 TGTGCCAGCACCCCTGGGGACATGAACACTGAAGCTTTCTTT CASTPGDMNTEAFF
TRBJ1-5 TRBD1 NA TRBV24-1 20 TGTGCCACCAGTGTAACCGTGATTATAGGACAGGGGGTAGACAATCAGCCCCAGCATTTT CATSVTVIIGQGVDNQPQHF
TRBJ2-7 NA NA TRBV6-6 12 TGTGCCAGCAGGACAGTAATCTACGAGCAGTACTTC CASRTVIYEQYF
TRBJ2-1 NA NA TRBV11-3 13 TGTGCCAGCAGCTTAGGGGCGGGAAGGGAGCAGTTCTTC CASSLGAGREQFF
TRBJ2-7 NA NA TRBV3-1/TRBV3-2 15 TGTGCCAGCAGCCTAGCCGGGACATTAGCCTACGAGCAGTACTTC CASSLAGTLAYEQYF
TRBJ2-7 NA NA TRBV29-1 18 TGCAGCGTTGAGAACACGGGGACAAATTCAGATTACTCCTACGAGCAGTACTTC CSVENTGTNSDYSYEQYF
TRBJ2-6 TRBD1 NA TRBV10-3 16 TGTGCCATCAGCCCGGGACAGGGATCTGGGGCCAACGTCCTGACTTTC CAISPGQGSGANVLTF
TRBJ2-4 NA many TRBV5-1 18 TGCGCCAGCAGCTTGGATCGGGGTGGGGATGCGGCCAAAAACATTCAGTACTTC CASSLDRGGDAAKNIQYF
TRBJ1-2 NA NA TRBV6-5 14 TGTGCCAGCACCACTAGGGCGGTTTACTATGGCTACACCTTC CASTTRAVYYGYTF